This paragraph reports one T cell receptor (beta chain). In the original workflow: Reference gene primer amplification gave nucleated cell count estimates. Sequencing used immunoSEQ multiplex PCR; TCRdb keeps in-frame clones, though not all of them. V, J and clone size reflect that table, while D and trimming were determined from the DNA. The data contain approximately 210,000 clones, approximately 80% of them singletons. These data belong to a study of blood T cell repertoires in COVID-19. The wider study: Samples representing acute and convalescent COVID-19 were sourced from the United States, Italy and Spain.

In Seattle, patients joined the study during active infection and were tracked longitudinally. The material sequenced was peripheral blood. The TCR originated in a man in his fifties or sixties with COVID-19, enrolled during active disease.

The CDR3: CATSPGTGSYEQYF. For the CDR3, the DNA is TGTGCCACCTCCCCCGGGACAGGCTCCTACGAGCAGTACTTC. The genes are TRBV10-3 and TRBJ2-7, with 8 bases lining up with TRBD1. The germline CDR1 and CDR2 sequences are ENHRY and SYGVKD. The CDR3 extends over 14 amino acids. Germline trimming cut 10 bases from V and 0 bases from J; bases unmatched to any gene: 8.